One sample yielded the 21 T cell receptor beta chains listed below, sequenced in a study of T cells in localized non-small cell lung cancer. Here immunoSEQ multiplex PCR was the method, and the copy in TCRdb shows in-frame clones only, minus some. The sample shows 38,000 or so clones, 81% of them seen only once. Sequenced here: peripheral blood mononuclear cells, sampled before any cancer treatment. The source of these receptors is a male donor aged 60 or older with stage II lung adenocarcinoma.

In this sample, this clone turned up once. CDR3 coding DNA: TGTGCCAGCAGTATTCTAGGGGGGTCTGGAAACACCATATATTTT. Amino acids: CASSILGGSGNTIYF. This sequence joins TRBV28 and TRBJ1-3; possible D gene TRBD1, 6 bases. CDR1 and CDR2 (germline): MDHEN, SYDVKM. V was pared by 5 bases and J by 1 base, with 12 bases between. The CDR3 contains 15 residues.

This clone turned up a few times. V usage is TRBV2 and J usage is TRBJ1-5, with D possibly matching TRBD1 (6 bases). Germline CDR1 SNHLY, CDR2 FYNNEI. Trimming cost V 11 bases and J 4 bases, with 18 bases left between them. CDR3 length equals 14 residues. The DNA for the CDR3 is TGTGCCTTCCAGTCCAGGGGCGGTAATCAGCCCCAGCATTTT. Protein product: CAFQSRGGNQPQHF.

The DNA for the CDR3 is TGCGCCAGCAGCCCCACCCGGGCAGGGACCACTGAAGCTTTCTTT. Translating it yields CASSPTRAGTTEAFF. The chain joins TRBV4-3 to TRBJ1-1, with D maybe TRBD1 (5 bases). V lost 4 bases, J lost 4 bases, and 16 bases lay in between. Germline V CDR1 and CDR2: LGHNA, YSLEER. The CDR3 covers 15 residues.

CDR3 DNA: TGCAGCGTTGAGGACCGCCAGCAGTACTTC. This sequence encodes CSVEDRQQYF. This rearrangement joins TRBV29-1 to TRBJ2-7; D not certain. The germline V gene encodes CDR1 SQVTM and CDR2 ANQGSEA. Trimming removed 3 bases from V and 8 bases from J, with 8 bases in between. This CDR3 region has 10 residues.

For the CDR3, the DNA is TGTGCCAGCAGCTCTAACAGGGGCTACGAGCAGTACTTC. This gives the protein CASSSNRGYEQYF. The chain links TRBV7-3 to TRBJ2-7, with TRBD1 matching over 7 bases. The V segment lost 4 bases and the J segment 3 bases; nucleotides outside the gene matches: 3. This CDR3 contains 13 residues. Germline lookup yields CDR1 SGHTA and CDR2 FQGTGA.

J is TRBJ2-1 and V is TRBV30; tentative D call: TRBD2 (5 bases). The CDR3 runs to 11 residues. CDR1 GTSNPN and CDR2 SVGIG come from the germline V gene (reference sequence). Trimming took 5 bases from V and 8 from J, leaving 10 bases between them. Here the CDR3 DNA reads TGTGCCTGGTCGGGGTTCCATGAGCAGTTCTTC. Translated, it gives CAWSGFHEQFF.

With respect to this clone: One end of the junction is discordant with germline, which a read error may explain. The chain carries TRBV4-1 and TRBJ2-1; 10 nucleotides align to TRBD1. The CDR3 length is 15 residues. Germline V gene sequence: CDR1 MGHRA, CDR2 YSYEKL. Here the CDR3 DNA reads TGCGCCAGCAGCCAAGAACCGGACAGGGGGGGCATCTGGCTCTTC. Protein product: CASSQEPDRGGIWLF.

V is TRBV10-3 and J is TRBJ1-1, with a weak D call TRBD1 (5 bases). The CDR3 runs to 11 residues. V was pared by 10 bases and J by 7 bases, with 13 bases between. Germline V lookup: CDR1 ENHRY, CDR2 SYGVKD. Here the CDR3 DNA reads TGTGCCACCCGGGGGAGGGATGAAGCTTTCTTT. Its protein product is CATRGRDEAFF.

The J gene is TRBJ2-1, the V gene TRBV7-2; 12 positions match TRBD1. J lost 9 bases, V lost 5 bases, and 5 bases had no gene match. This CDR3 has 14 amino acids. Germline assignment: CDR1 SGHTA and CDR2 FQGNSA. The CDR3 region is CASSLGTGGREQFF. CDR3 DNA sequence: TGTGCCAGCAGCCTGGGGACAGGGGGCCGTGAGCAGTTCTTC.

This clone came up once. The chain couples TRBV28 to TRBJ1-6; 9 bases align to TRBD1. This CDR3 has 15 residues. The trim removed 7 bases at V and 9 bases at J, leaving 10 bases unmatched. Germline V lookup: CDR1 MDHEN, CDR2 SYDVKM. The CDR3 loop is CASTSEGTGTSPLHF. DNA for the CDR3: TGTGCCAGCACCTCTGAGGGGACAGGGACTTCACCCCTCCACTTT.

J is TRBJ2-2 and V is TRBV6-6; D gene ambiguous. Trimming took off 2 bases at V and 4 bases at J, with 8 bases between the two ends. CDR1 is MNHNY, CDR2 SVGAGI, per germline (reference sequence). This CDR3 contains 14 residues. CDR3 in amino acids: CASSYGVSTGELFF. The CDR3 DNA follows: TGTGCCAGCAGTTACGGGGTCAGCACCGGGGAGCTGTTTTTT.

This clone was recorded once. This chain connects TRBV19 to TRBJ2-1; the D is unclear. Trimming removed 11 bases from V and 6 bases from J, with 2 bases in between. CDR1 and CDR2 (germline): LNHDA, SQIVND (reference sequence). This CDR3 contains 8 residues. CDR3: CAVNEQFF. The CDR3, as DNA: TGTGCCGTCAATGAGCAGTTCTTC.

This chain links TRBV11-2 with TRBJ1-3, with D tentatively TRBD1 (6 bases). The germline V gene encodes CDR1 SGHAT and CDR2 FQNNGV. The length of the CDR3 is 15 residues. V was cut by 6 bases and J by 0 bases, with 12 bases left in between. In DNA, the CDR3 is TGTGCCAGCAGTTCAACAGGGTACTCTGGAAACACCATATATTTT. Residues: CASSSTGYSGNTIYF.

The chain links TRBV5-4 to TRBJ2-3; TRBD2 agrees at 12 bases. J gave up 5 bases and V 0 bases, and 4 bases lay outside the gene matches. The V gene's germline CDR1 is SGHNT and CDR2 YYREEE (reference sequence). The CDR3 is 16 residues long. The CDR3: CASSLGGLAGLDTQYF. The CDR3 region has the DNA TGTGCCAGCAGCTTGGGAGGACTAGCGGGATTAGATACGCAGTATTTT.

V gene TRBV19 combines with J gene TRBJ1-2; 9 positions agree with TRBD1. This CDR3 region has 16 residues. The V and J ends lost 4 bases and 6 bases, in that order; junction bases with no gene match: 12. Germline V lookup: CDR1 LNHDA, CDR2 SQIVND (reference sequence). The DNA for the CDR3 is TGTGCCAGTAGTACCGAGACAGGGGGTAGGCAAGATGGCTACACCTTC. Amino acid sequence: CASSTETGGRQDGYTF. The complete variable domain, with remaining parts taken from reference TRBV19 and TRBJ1-2, reads DGGITQSPKYLFRKEGQNVTLSCEQNLNHDAMYWYRQDPGQGLRLIYYSQIVNDFQKGDIAEGYSVSREKKESFPLTVTSAQKNPTAFYLCASSTETGGRQDGYTFGSGTRLTVV.

This chain uses TRBV6-5 with TRBJ1-4, with D unclear. This CDR3 comprises 13 residues. The germline CDR1 and CDR2 sequences are MNHEY and SVGAGI. Trimming removed 2 bases at V and 10 bases at J, with 11 bases between. DNA of the CDR3: TGTGCCAGCAGTTACACCTCTGGAGGAAAACTGTTTTTT. The encoded protein is CASSYTSGGKLFF.

The chain is built from TRBV28 and TRBJ2-3; unclear D gene. This CDR3 has 12 residues. CDR1 is MDHEN and CDR2 is SYDVKM in the germline V gene. V lost 5 bases to trimming and J lost 2 bases, with 5 bases between them. CDR3 region: CASSTITDTQYF. The CDR3 nucleotides read TGTGCCAGCAGTACTATCACAGATACGCAGTATTTT.

The rearrangement joins TRBV7-8 to TRBJ1-5; D may be TRBD1 (5 bases). Trimming stripped 7 bases from V and 5 bases from J, with 15 bases between. This CDR3 is built from 14 residues. The germline V gene has CDR1 SGHVS and CDR2 FQNEAQ. The CDR3 region is CASTESEGYQPQHF. For the CDR3, the DNA is TGTGCCAGCACCGAATCCGAGGGGTATCAGCCCCAGCATTTT.

The chain couples TRBV2 to TRBJ2-2; 7 nucleotides line up with TRBD1. CDR3 length: 14 residues. Looked up from germline, CDR1 is SNHLY and CDR2 is FYNNEI. With 8 bases clipped from V and 4 bases from J, the junction kept 7 bases outside the gene matches. CDR3 protein: CASCQTGATGELFF. The CDR3 DNA sequence: TGTGCCAGCTGCCAAACAGGGGCCACCGGGGAGCTGTTTTTT.

The CDR3 sequence is CASTWGERETQYF. DNA for the CDR3: TGTGCCAGCACCTGGGGGGAGCGGGAGACCCAGTACTTC. V usage is TRBV7-2 and J usage is TRBJ2-5; D is perhaps TRBD2 (6 bases). The CDR3 is 13 residues long. Deletions cut 7 bases from V and 5 bases from J, with 14 bases between. Per the germline V gene, CDR1 is SGHTA and CDR2 is FQGNSA.

This clone was found a few times. V is TRBV7-2 and J is TRBJ2-2; D assignment may be TRBD1 or TRBD2 (6 bases each). The CDR3 extends over 13 amino acids. The V gene lost 4 bases and the J gene lost 7 bases, with 10 bases spanning the gap. The germline CDR1 and CDR2 sequences are SGHTA and FQGNSA. This CDR3 reads CASSSEGGGELFF. CDR3 DNA: TGTGCCAGCAGCTCCGAGGGGGGCGGGGAGCTGTTTTTT.